This TCR beta chain was retrieved from a study of blood T cells in healthy people across ages. Then a second PCR, running roughly 7 to 12 cycles, was carried out with a sample-barcoded 5' primer and a J-beta primer mix. The template-switch adaptor was a 5' adaptor with 12 random nucleotides. It tagged each cDNA molecule. TCRdb reprocessed the 5' RACE reads via MiXCR and lists one record per CDR3 protein. The table has some 760,000 distinct CDR3 sequences, around a quarter seen once. Study-wide results and limits: Diversity was higher, and naive CD4+ cells more numerous, in long-lived donors than in aged donors.

This clonotype has a handful of counts. The antigen is not known. This same sample was also part of a study on T cells of mothers and their children. That report adds: RNA extracted was entirely used for cDNA synthesis, about 1.4 ug per 15 ul. An overlap that was slightly higher, though non-significant, was seen in related mother-child pairs versus unrelated pairs.

Sequencing was carried out using blood. This TCR came from a boy between 10 and 17 years old in good health.

The CDR3 region is CASSQGTGINEQFF. In DNA, the CDR3 is TGTGCCAGCAGCCAAGGGACAGGGATAAATGAGCAGTTCTTC. The rearrangement uses TRBV3-1 and TRBJ2-5; 8 bases align to TRBD1. The DNA matches TRBJ2-1 better at its end, which makes the J call doubtful. The CDR3 covers 14 residues. CDR1 is LGHDT and CDR2 is YNNKEL in the germline V gene (reference sequence).